One T cell receptor (beta chain) is described in this entry. The target antigen is unknown. The repertoire was sequenced with immunoSEQ multiplex PCR; TCRdb's copy has only in-frame clones and lacks some. The data show about 74,000 clones, with 85% to 95% seen just once and about 1.9% held by the top ten. Germline V lookup: CDR1 SGHRS, CDR2 YFSETQ. The CDR3 length is 17 residues. Germline trimming cut 4 bases from V and 1 base from J; bases unmatched to any gene: 13. This record comes from a study of cytomegalovirus exposure and HLA in healthy donors. Study-wide findings and caveats: The authors confirmed in vitro that three CMV-associated chains were specific for CMV antigens. High specificity and sensitivity for cytomegalovirus status were reported for the classifier.

This sequence originates from a woman younger than 35 in good health and CMV-seropositive. V usage is TRBV5-1 and J usage is TRBJ2-7; 8 nucleotides line up with TRBD2. Sequenced: PBMCs. CDR3 bases: TGCGCCAGCAGCCCCCGGGAGGGGACGAAGGCATCCTACGAGCAGTACTTC. This codes for CASSPREGTKASYEQYF.